Presented here are 19 T cell receptor beta chains from one specimen sequenced in a study of CD8+ T cells in alopecia areata. The treatment: oral pan-JAK inhibitor, 5-10 mg twice daily. RNA was extracted and reverse transcribed into cDNA as the sequencing template. The method was immunoSEQ multiplex PCR; TCRdb's version includes in-frame clones alone and lacks a portion of them. The repertoire has about 76,000 clones, 60% to 70% of them found once; the top ten carry about a quarter. This material consisted of CD8+ T cells sorted from blood, taken at week 24, from a patient treated with tofacitinib. The origin of the receptors is a human donor with alopecia areata.

The V gene is TRBV29-1, the J gene TRBJ2-3, with 7 nucleotides matching TRBD1. The germline V gene has CDR1 SQVTM and CDR2 ANQGSEA. This CDR3 has 16 residues. With 7 bases clipped from V and 0 bases from J, the junction kept 13 bases outside the gene matches. The CDR3 sequence: CSAGTALMTSTDTQYF. The CDR3 DNA reads as TGCAGCGCCGGGACAGCACTTATGACTAGCACAGATACGCAGTATTTT.

The J gene is TRBJ1-1, the V gene TRBV12-5; D ambiguous. The CDR3 sequence is 13 residues long. The V end lost 0 bases, the J end lost 5 bases, and 7 bases lay between the germline ends. Germline loops: CDR1 LGHNT, CDR2 FRNRAP. The CDR3 is CASGLVPGTEAFF. CDR3 coding DNA: TGTGCTAGTGGTTTGGTACCCGGAACTGAAGCTTTCTTT. Supplemented by reference TRBV12-5 and TRBJ1-1, the full variable domain reads DARVTQTPRHKVTEMGQEVTMRCQPILGHNTVFWYRQTMMQGLELLAYFRNRAPLDDSGMPKDRFSAEMPDATLATLKIQPSEPRDSAVYFCASGLVPGTEAFFGQGTRLTVV.

As concerns this clone: Other DNA sequences from this sample encode an identical CDR3 as well. This chain joins TRBV2 and TRBJ2-5; D unclear. The V end was cut by 5 bases, the J end by 5 bases, with 12 bases between. The CDR3 length is 13 residues. Per germline, CDR1 SNHLY and CDR2 FYNNEI. CDR3 sequence (DNA): TGTGCCAGCAGTTTAAGAGGAGTTGAGACCCAGTACTTC. This translates into CASSLRGVETQYF.

About this clone itself: The junction does not match germline at one end; this may be a read error. This chain uses TRBV20-1 with TRBJ1-2, with D hard to call. Germline lookup yields CDR1 DFQATT and CDR2 SNEGSKA (reference sequence). The CDR3 is made up of 11 amino acids. The CDR3 protein is CSAREAYGYTF. CDR3 DNA sequence: TGCAGTGCCAGAGAAGCCTATGGCTACACCTTC.

This clone showed up just a few times. J is TRBJ2-7 and V is TRBV27; D is unresolved. Germline V gives CDR1 MNHEY, CDR2 SMNVEV (reference sequence). Trimming left V 6 bases short and J 2 bases short, with 20 bases between. The length of the CDR3 is 16 residues. This CDR3 reads CASSQAMGSPAYEQYF. The CDR3 DNA sequence: TGTGCCAGCAGCCAGGCCATGGGCAGTCCAGCCTACGAGCAGTACTTC.

The chain recombines TRBV4-3 with TRBJ1-2; tentatively, D is TRBD1 (6 bases). The CDR3 loop spans 15 amino acids. With 0 bases removed from V and 8 bases from J, the gap between germline ends came to 16 bases. Germline V gene sequence: CDR1 LGHNA, CDR2 YSLEER. The CDR3 is CASSQDRDTLRGYTF. The CDR3 DNA follows: TGCGCCAGCAGCCAAGATAGGGACACGCTCAGGGGCTACACCTTC.

The gene calls are TRBV7-6 and TRBJ2-5; TRBD2 matches at 9 bases. The ends lost 3 bases at V and 4 bases at J; junction bases unmatched: 12. CDR1 SGHVS and CDR2 FNYEAQ come from the germline V gene. This CDR3 contains 17 residues. The CDR3 loop reads CASSFSPKAGGPETQYF. For the CDR3, the DNA is TGTGCCAGCAGCTTCTCCCCTAAGGCGGGGGGGCCAGAGACCCAGTACTTC.

The chain joins TRBV5-6 to TRBJ1-1; no clear D gene. This CDR3 has 12 residues. The V gene lost 1 base and the J gene lost 8 bases, with 9 bases spanning the gap. CDR1 and CDR2 (germline): SGHDT, YYEEEE. The chain's CDR3 is CASSLSRVEAFF. The CDR3 coding sequence is TGTGCCAGCAGCTTGAGTCGTGTGGAAGCTTTCTTT.

The chain combines TRBV7-2 with TRBJ2-7; the match to TRBD2 covers 7 bases. CDR1 and CDR2 (germline): SGHTA, FQGNSA. Losses at the gene ends were 5 bases for V and 13 bases for J; bases not matched to a gene: 8. The CDR3 has 11 residues. The CDR3 DNA sequence: TGTGCCAGCAGCGACACTAGCGTCGCCTACTTC. Protein: CASSDTSVAYF.

The chain is built from TRBV5-1 and TRBJ2-7; D ambiguous. The V gene lost 5 bases and the J gene lost 1 base, with 10 bases spanning the gap. Germline-derived CDR1 and CDR2 are SGHRS and YFSETQ. The CDR3 is made up of 13 amino acids. Here the CDR3 reads CASSWLGSYEQYF. CDR3 nucleotides: TGCGCCAGCAGTTGGCTCGGGTCCTACGAGCAGTACTTC.

The rearrangement joins TRBV4-1 to TRBJ2-1; D possibly uses TRBD1 or TRBD2 (5 bases each). Germline loops: CDR1 MGHRA, CDR2 YSYEKL. The CDR3 is made up of 14 amino acids. The V end was cut by 0 bases, the J end by 5 bases, with 8 bases between. The CDR3 sequence: CASSQEGRHNEQFF. The CDR3 DNA is TGCGCCAGCAGCCAAGAGGGACGGCACAATGAGCAGTTCTTC.

This chain joins TRBV4-1 and TRBJ2-7; D unclear. The CDR3 spans 14 residues. Germline lookup yields CDR1 MGHRA and CDR2 YSYEKL. Trimming removed 2 bases from V and 3 bases from J, with 11 bases in between. The CDR3 DNA follows: TGCGCCAGCAGCCAACTTATTTCAGGCTACGAGCAGTACTTC. Its translation: CASSQLISGYEQYF.

The chain is built from TRBV11-2 and TRBJ1-2, with TRBD1 identical over 8 bases. Germline V gives CDR1 SGHAT, CDR2 FQNNGV. This CDR3 has 15 amino acids. With 5 bases clipped from V and 7 bases from J, the junction kept 12 bases outside the gene matches. Here the CDR3 DNA reads TGTGCCAGCAGCGGCCAGGACAGGGAGGTCTCTGGCTACACCTTC. Its protein product is CASSGQDREVSGYTF. Looking up the rest from reference TRBV11-2 and TRBJ1-2 gives the full variable domain: EAGVAQSPRYKIIEKRQSVAFWCNPISGHATLYWYQQILGQGPKLLIQFQNNGVVDDSQLPKDRFSAERLKGVDSTLKIQPAKLEDSAVYLCASSGQDREVSGYTFGSGTRLTVV.

This clone appeared a few times. This chain links TRBV19 with TRBJ1-1; TRBD1 agrees at 7 bases. J was trimmed by 5 bases and V by 5 bases; bases with no gene match: 11. CDR3 length: 15 amino acids. Germline V gene lookup returns CDR1 LNHDA and CDR2 SQIVND (reference sequence). Here the CDR3 reads CASSLGTAGGTEAFF. Here the CDR3 DNA reads TGTGCCAGTAGTCTTGGGACAGCTGGGGGGACTGAAGCTTTCTTT.

V usage is TRBV27 and J usage is TRBJ1-6; D unresolved. The CDR3 has 15 residues. Germline V gene sequence: CDR1 MNHEY, CDR2 SMNVEV (reference sequence). V was trimmed by 3 bases and J by 6 bases, leaving 12 bases between them. The CDR3 sequence: CASSFGSTANSPLHF. The DNA of the CDR3 is TGTGCCAGCAGTTTCGGCAGTACAGCTAATTCACCCCTCCACTTT.

This clone was seen a single time. This chain links TRBV5-1 with TRBJ1-1; D gene uncertain. V lost 5 bases, J lost 1 base, and 12 bases lay in between. The CDR3 is 14 residues long. Per the germline V gene, CDR1 is SGHRS and CDR2 is YFSETQ. CDR3 nucleotides: TGCGCCAGCAGTCCTTTGGACCCGAACACTGAAGCTTTCTTT. Protein: CASSPLDPNTEAFF.

The chain combines TRBV6-4 with TRBJ2-6, with D possibly TRBD1 on 5 matching bases. The CDR3 has 17 residues. The V gene's germline CDR1 is MRHNA and CDR2 SNTAGT. Trimming pared 6 bases from V and 0 bases from J, leaving 15 bases between. CDR3 DNA: TGTGCCAGCAGCGCGACAGACCGGCTCTCTGGGGCCAACGTCCTGACTTTC. It codes for CASSATDRLSGANVLTF.

V gene TRBV5-6 combines with J gene TRBJ1-5, with 8 nucleotides matching TRBD1. The ends lost 3 bases at V and 7 bases at J; junction bases unmatched: 6. Germline CDR1 SGHDT, CDR2 YYEEEE. This CDR3 spans 14 amino acids. CDR3 residues: CASSSRAGGQPQHF. DNA for the CDR3: TGTGCCAGCAGCTCACGCGCAGGGGGCCAGCCCCAGCATTTT.

The rearrangement joins TRBV29-1 to TRBJ2-5; 9 nucleotides line up with TRBD1. The trim removed 0 bases at V and 5 bases at J, leaving 4 bases unmatched. This CDR3 comprises 14 residues. Germline CDR1 reads SQVTM; CDR2 reads ANQGSEA. CDR3 in DNA: TGCAGCGTTGAAGATTTCGGACAGGGGGAGACCCAGTACTTC. Translated: CSVEDFGQGETQYF.